The rows below give T cell receptor beta chains drawn from one sample of a study of cytomegalovirus exposure and HLA in healthy donors. The method was immunoSEQ multiplex PCR; TCRdb's version includes in-frame clones alone and lacks a portion of them. Of about 150,000 clones listed, over 80% are singletons. Material for sequencing was PBMCs. Receptor source: a man aged 35 to 55 in good health and CMV-seronegative. Both conserved end residues are part of each CDR3. D genes are given only for firm matches. A row's size may be missing; if present it is once, few, many or a size class.

j_call | d_call | v_call | clone_size | cdr3_aa | cdr3_nt
TRBJ2-7 | TRBD2 | TRBV5-5 | - | CASSLDTSGLYEQYF | TGTGCCAGCAGCTTGGATACTAGCGGGCTCTACGAGCAGTACTTC
TRBJ2-1 | TRBD2 | TRBV7-9 | - | CASSLGGLAVYNEQFF | TGTGCCAGCAGCTTAGGGGGACTAGCGGTCTACAATGAGCAGTTCTTC
TRBJ1-1 | - | TRBV19 | few | CASSPGNTEAFF | TGTGCCAGTAGTCCAGGGAACACTGAAGCTTTCTTT
TRBJ1-1 | TRBD1 | TRBV7-9 | - | CSSSPYDQTGGDEAFF | TGTTCCAGCAGCCCTTACGACCAGACAGGGGGCGACGAAGCTTTCTTT
TRBJ2-1 | - | TRBV19 | - | CASSNTGNEQFF | TGTGCCAGTAGTAATACGGGGAATGAGCAGTTCTTC
TRBJ2-7 | - | TRBV7-8 | - | CASSLAGQYYEQYF | TGTGCCAGCAGCTTAGCCGGACAGTACTACGAGCAGTACTTC
TRBJ2-1 | - | TRBV7-9 | - | CASSPQNNEQFF | TGTGCCAGCAGCCCCCAGAACAATGAGCAGTTCTTC
TRBJ2-7 | TRBD1 | TRBV4-3 | - | CASSPWTGAYEQYF | TGCGCCAGCAGCCCGTGGACAGGGGCCTACGAGCAGTACTTC
TRBJ1-5 | - | TRBV19 | few | CASTSGQGGNQPQHF | -
TRBJ2-7 | - | TRBV10-3 | - | CAISASGGSYEQYF | TGTGCCATCAGCGCCTCAGGAGGTAGCTACGAGCAGTACTTC
TRBJ2-1 | TRBD2 | TRBV27 | - | CASHKGLAGGRASGEQFF | TGTGCCAGTCATAAGGGACTAGCGGGGGGGAGGGCGTCCGGTGAGCAGTTCTTC
TRBJ2-4 | - | TRBV5-1 | - | CASSLGGASDIQYF | TGCGCCAGCAGTCTAGGGGGGGCGTCGGACATTCAGTACTTC
TRBJ2-5 | - | TRBV19 | few | CASRWGGHGETQYF | TGTGCCAGTAGATGGGGGGGGCACGGGGAGACCCAGTACTTC
TRBJ2-7 | TRBD2 | TRBV2 | few | CASSVIAGVDYEQYF | TGTGCCAGCAGTGTTATAGCGGGGGTTGACTACGAGCAGTACTTC
TRBJ1-2 | - | TRBV7-9 | - | CASSHGRELYYGYTF | TGTGCCAGCAGTCATGGACGGGAGCTTTATTATGGCTACACCTTC
TRBJ2-7 | TRBD1 | TRBV9 | - | CASSVGRQGDHEQYF | TGTGCCAGCAGCGTAGGGAGACAGGGGGACCACGAGCAGTACTTC
TRBJ1-1 | - | TRBV28 | - | CASRGDSLEAFF | TGTGCCAGCAGGGGGGACTCCCTTGAAGCTTTCTTT
TRBJ1-5 | TRBD1 | TRBV4-3 | - | CASSQGTGGNQPQHF | TGCGCCAGCAGCCAAGGGACAGGGGGCAATCAGCCCCAGCATTTT
TRBJ1-5 | - | TRBV25-1 | - | CASSESRVNQPQHF | TGTGCCAGCAGTGAATCAAGAGTAAATCAGCCCCAGCATTTT
TRBJ2-1 | TRBD2 | TRBV4-3 | - | CASSPGLVAGVTYEQFF | TGCGCCAGCAGCCCGGGTTTGGTTGCGGGAGTCACGTATGAGCAGTTCTTC
TRBJ2-7 | - | TRBV5-1 | few | CASSLANSYEQYF | TGCGCCAGCAGCTTGGCCAACTCCTACGAGCAGTACTTC
TRBJ2-1 | TRBD2 | TRBV13 | - | CASSFSPGLADNEQFF | TGTGCCAGCAGCTTTTCCCCGGGACTAGCGGACAATGAGCAGTTCTTC
TRBJ2-1 | TRBD2 | TRBV7-2 | - | CASSPLGGGNEQFF | TGTGCCAGCAGCCCCCTTGGGGGAGGGAATGAGCAGTTCTTC
TRBJ1-4 | TRBD1 | TRBV7-9 | once | CASSLGSGTATNEKLFF | TGTGCCAGCAGCTTAGGCTCCGGGACAGCAACTAATGAAAAACTGTTTTTT
TRBJ1-6 | - | TRBV9 | - | CASSVASYNSPLHF | TGTGCCAGCAGCGTAGCCAGCTATAATTCACCCCTCCACTTT
TRBJ2-1 | - | TRBV5-1 | - | CASRPSESSYNEQFF | TGCGCCAGCAGACCAAGCGAGAGCTCCTACAATGAGCAGTTCTTC
TRBJ1-5 | - | TRBV2 | once | CASSEAGGFLQPQHF | TGTGCCAGCAGTGAAGCAGGAGGGTTCCTACAGCCCCAGCATTTT
TRBJ2-7 | - | TRBV5-6 | - | CASSLDRQGPYEQYF | TGTGCCAGCAGCTTGGATCGCCAGGGTCCCTACGAGCAGTACTTC
TRBJ1-5 | - | TRBV7-8 | once | CASSLRQDSNQPQHF | TGTGCCAGCAGCTTAAGGCAGGATAGCAATCAGCCCCAGCATTTT
TRBJ1-2 | - | TRBV9 | - | CASSDNLGGGGYTF | TGTGCCAGCAGTGACAATTTGGGAGGAGGCGGCTACACCTTC
TRBJ1-4 | TRBD1 | TRBV7-9 | - | CASSSGGGEEKLFF | TGTGCCAGCAGTTCAGGGGGCGGTGAGGAAAAACTGTTTTTT
TRBJ2-1 | - | TRBV6-1 | - | CATRQDPHKQFF | TGTGCCACCAGACAGGACCCCCATAAGCAGTTCTTC
TRBJ2-1 | - | TRBV25-1 | - | CASSESGSYNEQFF | TGTGCCAGCAGTGAATCCGGGTCATACAATGAGCAGTTCTTC
TRBJ2-3 | - | TRBV4-3 | - | CASSRGIQTDTQYF | TGCGCCAGCAGCCGCGGGATTCAGACAGATACGCAGTATTTT
TRBJ1-2 | TRBD1 | TRBV2 | - | CASSRDRDYGYTF | TGTGCCAGCAGTAGGGACAGGGACTATGGCTACACCTTC
TRBJ1-4 | - | TRBV19 | - | CASSNELGEKLFF | TGTGCCAGTAGTAATGAGCTTGGTGAAAAACTGTTTTTT
TRBJ2-7 | TRBD1 | TRBV28 | - | CASSVWGTGRHEQYF | TGTGCCAGCAGCGTTTGGGGGACAGGTAGACACGAGCAGTACTTC
TRBJ2-4 | TRBD2 | TRBV27 | once | CASSLGTSGKNIQYF | TGTGCCAGCAGTTTGGGGACTAGCGGGAAAAACATTCAGTACTTC
TRBJ1-2 | - | TRBV19 | - | CASTEGQNSYGYTF | TGTGCCAGTACCGAAGGACAGAATTCTTATGGCTACACCTTC
TRBJ1-5 | TRBD1 | TRBV2 | - | CASSDHTGAQPQHF | TGTGCCAGCAGTGACCACACAGGGGCTCAGCCCCAGCATTTT
TRBJ2-2 | - | TRBV6-1 | - | CASKAGPSNTGELFF | TGTGCCAGCAAGGCGGGACCCTCGAACACCGGGGAGCTGTTTTTT
TRBJ1-3 | TRBD1 | TRBV5-4 | - | CASRTGGADTIYF | TGTGCCAGCAGGACAGGGGGAGCAGACACCATATATTTT
TRBJ1-2 | - | TRBV2 | - | CASSERGNYGYTF | TGTGCCAGCAGTGAGCGGGGCAACTATGGCTACACCTTC
TRBJ2-2 | - | TRBV11-3 | - | CASSSLARAGELFF | TGTGCCAGCAGCTCCCTTGCCCGGGCCGGGGAGCTGTTTTTT
TRBJ2-1 | - | TRBV9 | - | CASGGGARDEQFF | TGTGCCAGCGGAGGGGGGGCAAGGGATGAGCAGTTCTTC